These 24 T cell receptor beta chains came from one sample sequenced in a study of CD8 T cells in ankylosing spondylitis. TCRdb called the 5' RACE reads again in MiXCR, with one record for every CDR3 protein. The data hold some 54,000 distinct CDR3 sequences, with 7.4% observed a single time. Sequenced material: blood, either unsorted or a sorted T cell fraction (not recorded which). These receptors were obtained from a female donor with ankylosing spondylitis or in good health (not recorded which).

This clonotype was counted ten times or more. The chain employs TRBV4-3 and TRBJ2-7; weak D call: TRBD2 (6 bases). CDR1 is LGHNA and CDR2 is YSLEER in the germline V gene. This CDR3 is 14 amino acids long. V lost 0 bases to trimming and J lost 2 bases, with 8 bases between them. DNA of the CDR3: TGCGCCAGCAGCCAAGATAGCGGTACCTACGAGCAGTACTTC. Translated, it gives CASSQDSGTYEQYF.

This clonotype was recorded many times. This rearrangement joins TRBV24-1 to TRBJ2-1, with 8 bases that match TRBD1. Germline trimming cut 0 bases from V and 5 bases from J; bases unmatched to any gene: 5. The CDR3 spans 16 residues. The germline gives CDR1 KGHDR, CDR2 SFDVKD. The DNA of the CDR3 is TGTGCCACCAGTGATTTGTCGACAGGGGCCAACAATGAGCAGTTCTTC. Its translation is CATSDLSTGANNEQFF.

This clonotype has a count of ten or more. This sequence joins TRBV27 and TRBJ2-1, with 11 nucleotides matching TRBD2. J lost 3 bases, V lost 2 bases, and 3 bases had no gene match. Germline V lookup: CDR1 MNHEY, CDR2 SMNVEV (reference sequence). The CDR3 is made up of 16 amino acids. CDR3 region: CASSLVSGGDYNEQFF. As DNA, the CDR3 is TGTGCCAGCAGTTTAGTTAGCGGGGGGGACTACAATGAGCAGTTCTTC.

The sample holds many counts of this clonotype. The rearrangement joins TRBV12-3 or TRBV12-4 to TRBJ1-2; D gene uncertain. The CDR3 totals 10 residues. V was pared by 3 bases and J by 7 bases, with 3 bases between. CDR3 amino acids: CASSFGGYTF. CDR3 bases: TGTGCCAGCAGTTTTGGTGGCTACACCTTC.

In this sample, this clonotype is medium-sized (0.01 to 0.1%). The CDR3, as DNA: TGTGCCAGCAGTTTTCAGGACAGAAGTCAGCCCCAGCATTTT. Its translation is CASSFQDRSQPQHF. The rearrangement uses TRBV12-3 or TRBV12-4 and TRBJ1-5, with D possibly TRBD1 on 6 matching bases. V was shortened by 3 bases and J by 6 bases, with 12 bases between the two germline ends. The CDR3 consists of 14 residues.

The chain combines TRBV6-1 with TRBJ2-1, with TRBD2 matching over 7 bases. This CDR3 contains 13 residues. CDR1 is MNHNS and CDR2 is SASEGT in the germline V gene. V dropped 7 bases and J dropped 8; count of bases not matched to a gene: 8. This chain's CDR3 is CASKLADVYEQFF. CDR3 nucleotides: TGTGCCAGCAAGCTAGCGGACGTCTATGAGCAGTTCTTC.

This clonotype was counted ten times or more. This rearrangement joins TRBV20-1 to TRBJ1-6; D unclear. The V gene's germline CDR1 is DFQATT and CDR2 SNEGSKA (reference sequence). Trimming took off 5 bases at V and 4 bases at J, with 21 bases between the two ends. CDR3 length: 17 residues. The CDR3 loop reads CSAQPGEQAGYNSPLHF. The CDR3, as DNA: TGCAGTGCTCAACCTGGGGAGCAGGCGGGATATAATTCACCCCTCCACTTT.

Many counts were recorded for this clonotype. The chain combines TRBV11-2 with TRBJ2-3, with D possibly being TRBD1 or TRBD2 (5 bases each). The V end lost 6 bases, the J end lost 2 bases, and 12 bases lay between the germline ends. Germline V gives CDR1 SGHAT, CDR2 FQNNGV. The CDR3 runs to 14 residues. For the CDR3, the DNA is TGTGCCAGCAGATCAGGGACCTTCACAGATACGCAGTATTTT. Encoded protein: CASRSGTFTDTQYF.

The table lists this clonotype with many counts. The chain is built from TRBV5-1 and TRBJ2-5; 9 bases line up with TRBD2. Trimming at V came to 3 bases and at J to 1 base, leaving 7 bases not matched to a gene. CDR3 length: 16 residues. Germline CDR1 is SGHRS and CDR2 is YFSETQ. For the CDR3, the DNA is TGCGCCAGCAGCTCCGGACTAGCGTCGGTCCAAGAGACCCAGTACTTC. It codes for CASSSGLASVQETQYF.

This clonotype has ten or more counts. The V call is TRBV12-3 or TRBV12-4, the J call TRBJ2-2, with a tentative D call TRBD2 (6 bases). V was clipped by 7 bases and J by 0 bases, with 12 bases between them. The length of the CDR3 is 15 residues. The CDR3 region has the DNA TGTGCCAGCAACCGACTAGGGACGAACACCGGGGAGCTGTTTTTT. It translates to CASNRLGTNTGELFF.

This clonotype was observed at least ten times. This rearrangement joins TRBV9 to TRBJ2-1, with D maybe TRBD1 (5 bases). The ends were cut back, 4 bases at V and 3 bases at J, with 11 bases in the middle. The CDR3 is 14 amino acids. The germline gives CDR1 SGDLS, CDR2 YYNGEE. The DNA of the CDR3 is TGTGCCAGCAGCACCCGACAGAACTACAATGAGCAGTTCTTC. It translates to CASSTRQNYNEQFF.

This clonotype was recorded at least ten times. This chain links TRBV5-1 with TRBJ2-5, with D perhaps TRBD2 (6 bases). CDR1 is SGHRS and CDR2 is YFSETQ in the germline V gene. The CDR3 runs 13 residues. The V and J ends lost 2 bases and 2 bases respectively, with 7 bases between them. As DNA, the CDR3 is TGCGCCAGCAGCTTTGGGGGGCAAGAGACCCAGTACTTC. It codes for CASSFGGQETQYF.

This clonotype was picked up many times. The chain recombines TRBV28 with TRBJ2-3; tentative D call: TRBD2 (5 bases). Trimming stripped 3 bases from V and 0 bases from J, with 10 bases between. The CDR3 loop spans 15 amino acids. Germline loops: CDR1 MDHEN, CDR2 SYDVKM. CDR3 nucleotide sequence: TGTGCCAGCAGTTTTACCGGGGATAGCACAGATACGCAGTATTTT. Protein: CASSFTGDSTDTQYF.

This clonotype was seen ten or more times. The chain links TRBV29-1 to TRBJ2-1; maybe TRBD1 (5 bases). This CDR3 is built from 20 residues. Trimming pared 6 bases from V and 5 bases from J, leaving 35 bases between. From germline, CDR1 is SQVTM and CDR2 ANQGSEA. The DNA of the CDR3 is TGCAGCGTGGTAGGGGTCGTTGGTACGACCCTCCACAGCGAGAACAATGAGCAGTTCTTC. Amino acids: CSVVGVVGTTLHSENNEQFF.

In its sample, this clonotype was seen many times. This chain joins TRBV12-3 or TRBV12-4 and TRBJ2-1; possible D gene TRBD2, 5 bases. The ends were cut back, 2 bases at V and 5 bases at J, with 7 bases in the middle. This CDR3 is 13 amino acids long. The DNA of the CDR3 is TGTGCCAGCAGTTTACTGCGGGACAATGAGCAGTTCTTC. Its translation: CASSLLRDNEQFF.

This clonotype was detected many times. This chain joins TRBV3-1 and TRBJ2-1; tentatively, D is TRBD2 (5 bases). Germline CDR1 is LGHDT and CDR2 is YNNKEL (reference sequence). CDR3 length equals 16 residues. With 8 bases removed from V and 0 bases from J, the gap between germline ends came to 17 bases. The CDR3 coding sequence is TGTGCCAGCGCGCACGCTTTAGCGCTCTCCTACAATGAGCAGTTCTTC. Protein sequence: CASAHALALSYNEQFF.

This clonotype has at least ten counts. V is TRBV28 and J is TRBJ2-2; D gene uncertain. CDR3 length: 17 residues. The ends were cut back, 6 bases at V and 0 bases at J, with 17 bases in the middle. The V gene's germline CDR1 is MDHEN and CDR2 SYDVKM. The DNA of the CDR3 is TGTGCCAGCAGCACACAGAAGGGCATCTCGAACACCGGGGAGCTGTTTTTT. This codes for CASSTQKGISNTGELFF.

This clonotype has ten or more counts. The chain has TRBV3-1 and TRBJ2-1; tentatively, D is TRBD2 (7 bases). Trimming cost V 7 bases and J 2 bases, with 18 bases left between them. The CDR3 runs to 16 residues. CDR1 is LGHDT and CDR2 is YNNKEL in the germline V gene (reference sequence). The CDR3 sequence is CASTPMAGAAYNEQFF. The DNA for the CDR3 is TGTGCCAGCACCCCTATGGCGGGGGCGGCCTACAATGAGCAGTTCTTC.

There are many counts of this clonotype. CDR3 residues: CAISERADETQYF. In DNA form, the CDR3 reads TGTGCCATCAGTGAGAGGGCGGACGAGACCCAGTACTTC. The chain combines TRBV10-3 with TRBJ2-5; no clear D gene. Trimming cost V 2 bases and J 5 bases, with 9 bases left between them. The CDR3 loop spans 13 amino acids. The V gene's germline CDR1 is ENHRY and CDR2 SYGVKD.

V and J are TRBV11-2 and TRBJ1-6; a possible D gene is TRBD1 (5 bases). The V end was cut by 4 bases, the J end by 9 bases, with 10 bases between. Germline V gene sequence: CDR1 SGHAT, CDR2 FQNNGV. The CDR3 consists of 13 residues. CDR3: CASSSRGVSPLHF. DNA for the CDR3: TGTGCCAGCAGCTCTAGGGGTGTTTCACCCCTCCACTTT.

This clonotype was picked up many times. The V gene is TRBV27, the J gene TRBJ1-1; a possible D gene is TRBD1 (6 bases). CDR1 is MNHEY and CDR2 is SMNVEV in the germline V gene (reference sequence). This CDR3 is built from 11 residues. V was shortened by 8 bases and J by 7 bases, with 11 bases between the two germline ends. The CDR3 region is CASVQGFEAFF. The CDR3 DNA reads TGTGCCAGCGTACAGGGATTTGAAGCTTTCTTT.

This clonotype was found many times. The V call is TRBV15, the J call TRBJ2-1; D unclear. The ends were cut back, 0 bases at V and 8 bases at J, with 11 bases in the middle. This CDR3 has 14 residues. Germline V gene lookup returns CDR1 LNHNV and CDR2 YYDKDF (reference sequence). CDR3 loop: CATSRDMALDEQFF. The CDR3 DNA is TGTGCCACCAGCAGAGATATGGCCCTAGATGAGCAGTTCTTC.

This clonotype was seen repeatedly, ten times or more. V is TRBV10-3 and J is TRBJ2-1; possibly TRBD1 or TRBD2 for D (5 bases each). Germline values: CDR1 ENHRY, CDR2 SYGVKD. The CDR3 extends over 15 amino acids. The germline V and J ends were trimmed by 7 bases and 4 bases, with 17 bases remaining between them. As DNA, the CDR3 is TGTGCCATCAACCAGGGCACGGGAATGTACAATGAGCAGTTCTTC. Translation gives CAINQGTGMYNEQFF.

This clonotype came up many times. The V gene is TRBV20-1, the J gene TRBJ1-1; D is unresolved. The CDR3 consists of 18 residues. From germline, CDR1 is DFQATT and CDR2 SNEGSKA (reference sequence). With 0 bases removed from V and 0 bases from J, the gap between germline ends came to 20 bases. This chain's CDR3 is CSARDHLAGWVMNTEAFF. The CDR3 DNA is TGCAGTGCTAGAGATCACCTAGCCGGGTGGGTCATGAACACTGAAGCTTTCTTT.